These 11 T cell receptor beta chains were sequenced from one sample in a study of blood T cell repertoires in COVID-19. TCRdb's table, derived via immunoSEQ multiplex PCR, lists solely in-frame clones and lacks some. The sample has 70,000 to 90,000 clones, 70% to 90% seen once; the top ten hold 5.5% to 7%. Specimen: peripheral blood. These receptor sequences come from an elderly man with COVID-19, enrolled during active disease.

This clone is a singleton in its sample. V gene TRBV5-4 combines with J gene TRBJ1-2; 8 positions match TRBD1. The J segment lost 4 bases and the V segment lost 4 bases, leaving 6 bases of the junction unmatched. This CDR3 is 14 amino acids long. Germline V gene data show CDR1 as SGHNT and CDR2 as YYREEE (reference sequence). As DNA, the CDR3 is TGTGCCAGCAGCGGGACAGGACTGCGCTATGGCTACACCTTC. Translation: CASSGTGLRYGYTF.

This chain uses TRBV5-1 with TRBJ2-7; perhaps TRBD1 as D (6 bases). The CDR3 length is 15 residues. Germline CDR1 is SGHRS and CDR2 is YFSETQ. Trimming pared 1 base from V and 5 bases from J, leaving 16 bases between. The CDR3 here is CASSLRDTLWDEQYF. The CDR3 DNA reads TGCGCCAGCAGCTTGAGGGACACACTTTGGGACGAGCAGTACTTC. Using reference TRBV5-1 and TRBJ2-7 for the parts outside the CDR3, the full variable domain is KAGVTQTPRYLIKTRGQQVTLSCSPISGHRSVSWYQQTPGQGLQFLFEYFSETQRNKGNFPGRFSGRQFSNSRSEMNVSTLELGDSALYLCASSLRDTLWDEQYFGPGTRLTVT.

V usage is TRBV4-3 and J usage is TRBJ1-1; tentative D call: TRBD1 (5 bases). V lost 4 bases and J 1 base, leaving 16 bases between the germline ends. The length of the CDR3 is 16 residues. The germline V gene encodes CDR1 LGHNA and CDR2 YSLEER. The CDR3 is CASSRNRRQRNTEAFF. In nucleotides, the CDR3 is TGCGCCAGCAGCCGTAACCGGAGACAGAGGAACACTGAAGCTTTCTTT.

The V and J genes are TRBV28 and TRBJ1-5; D is undetermined. This CDR3 comprises 12 residues. Germline CDR1 is MDHEN and CDR2 is SYDVKM. The germline V and J ends were trimmed by 7 bases and 6 bases, with 10 bases remaining between them. The CDR3 sequence: CASIRGSQPQHF. CDR3 coding DNA: TGTGCCAGCATCCGGGGAAGTCAGCCCCAGCATTTT.

This clone appeared once. The chain combines TRBV15 with TRBJ2-3, with TRBD2 identical over 8 bases. The CDR3 is 17 residues long. In germline, CDR1 is LNHNV, CDR2 YYDKDF (reference sequence). J gave up 2 bases and V 5 bases, and 12 bases lay outside the gene matches. CDR3: CATSPGWERGSTDTQYF. The CDR3 bases are TGTGCCACCAGCCCAGGCTGGGAGCGGGGGTCCACAGATACGCAGTATTTT. The complete variable domain, with remaining parts taken from reference TRBV15 and TRBJ2-3, reads DAMVIQNPRYQVTQFGKPVTLSCSQTLNHNVMYWYQQKSSQAPKLLFHYYDKDFNNEADTPDNFQSRRPNTSFCFLDIRSPGLGDTAMYLCATSPGWERGSTDTQYFGPGTRLTVL.

J is TRBJ1-2 and V is TRBV6-6; 9 bases map to TRBD1. The V and J ends lost 0 bases and 8 bases, in that order; junction bases with no gene match: 10. The CDR3 length is 16 residues. CDR1 and CDR2 from the germline V gene are MNHNY and SVGAGI (reference sequence). Here the CDR3 reads CASSYSGGDREDGYTF. The CDR3 coding sequence is TGTGCCAGCAGTTACTCGGGCGGGGACAGGGAAGACGGCTACACCTTC.

The V gene is TRBV6-5, the J gene TRBJ1-4; D unresolved. The germline gives CDR1 MNHEY, CDR2 SVGAGI. V gave up 6 bases and J gave up 6 bases, with 14 bases separating them. The length of the CDR3 is 14 residues. CDR3 residues: CASRASGSDEKLFF. The CDR3 coding sequence is TGTGCCAGCAGGGCGAGCGGTAGTGATGAAAAACTGTTTTTT.

This clone was detected only once. This sequence joins TRBV5-1 and TRBJ2-7; 7 bases line up with TRBD2. CDR1 is SGHRS, CDR2 YFSETQ, per germline. This CDR3 is built from 14 residues. The V gene end was trimmed by 5 bases and the J gene end by 2 bases; junction bases not matched to a gene: 7. The CDR3 spells CASSLTGTTYEQYF. The CDR3 DNA reads as TGCGCCAGCAGTTTAACCGGGACTACCTACGAGCAGTACTTC.

In its sample, this clone was seen a few times. J is TRBJ1-1 and V is TRBV7-9; tentative D call: TRBD1 (5 bases). V lost 2 bases and J lost 0, with 10 bases in between. Germline values: CDR1 SEHNR, CDR2 FQNEAQ (reference sequence). The CDR3 extends over 15 amino acids. CDR3 amino acids: CASSLRGLMNTEAFF. In nucleotides, the CDR3 is TGTGCCAGCAGCTTAAGGGGACTGATGAACACTGAAGCTTTCTTT.

This clone has only one observation. The chain has TRBV7-9 and TRBJ1-3; tentatively, D is TRBD1 (5 bases). CDR1 is SEHNR and CDR2 is FQNEAQ in the germline V gene (reference sequence). Trimming took off 8 bases at V and 0 bases at J, with 11 bases between the two ends. This CDR3 is built from 14 residues. CDR3: CASGEGNSGNTIYF. The CDR3 coding sequence is TGTGCCAGCGGGGAGGGGAACTCTGGAAACACCATATATTTT.

This clone was seen just once. The J gene is TRBJ1-5, the V gene TRBV12-2. TRBV12-2 is a pseudogene locus. The CDR3 covers 16 residues. This CDR3 is CASRLGGPGSNQPQHF. CDR3 coding DNA: TGTGCAAGTCGCTTAGGAGGGCCAGGTAGCAATCAGCCCCAGCATTTT.